These 28 T cell receptor beta chains were all obtained from the same sample, sequenced in a study of blood T cells in healthy people across ages. A sample-barcoded 5' primer and a J-beta primer mix were used in a second PCR of roughly 6 to 11 cycles. TCRdb called the 5' RACE reads again in MiXCR, with one record for every CDR3 protein. Among hundreds of thousands of distinct CDR3 sequences listed, 52% were seen once. The sample comprised blood. The source is a woman older than 75 in good health.

The rearrangement links TRBV7-2 to TRBJ2-2; 10 bases agree with TRBD2. The CDR3 covers 16 residues. V gave up 4 bases and J gave up 4 bases; unmatched junction bases: 6. The germline V gene encodes CDR1 SGHTA and CDR2 FQGNSA. This CDR3 is CASSSGLAVGTGELFF. The CDR3 DNA is TGTGCCAGCAGCTCAGGACTAGCGGTGGGCACCGGGGAGCTGTTTTTT.

The rearrangement uses TRBV5-1 and TRBJ2-5, with D hard to call. CDR3 length: 15 residues. V lost 0 bases to trimming and J lost 1 base, with 10 bases between them. Germline loops: CDR1 SGHRS, CDR2 YFSETQ. The CDR3 loop reads CASSLAPDSQETQYF. Written as DNA, the CDR3 is TGCGCCAGCAGCTTGGCGCCAGATAGCCAAGAGACCCAGTACTTC.

A few counts support this clonotype. A much larger clone lies a single base off, so this may be a read error. The chain couples TRBV12-3 or TRBV12-4 to TRBJ2-7; no definite D call. Deletions cut 5 bases from V and 7 bases from J, with 15 bases between. The CDR3 totals 13 residues. CDR3 in amino acids: CASSPGWGYEQYF. For the CDR3, the DNA is TGTGCCAGCAGTCCGGGTTGGGGTTATGAGCAGTACTTC.

This clonotype was observed a handful of times. The chain employs TRBV6-1 and TRBJ2-5, with TRBD1 matching 7 bases. CDR1 and CDR2 (germline): MNHNS, SASEGT. This CDR3 has 14 amino acids. V was pared by 7 bases and J by 2 bases, with 7 bases of the junction left unmatched. In nucleotides, the CDR3 is TGTGCCAGCATCATGACAGGGAGACAAGAGACCCAGTACTTC. It specifies CASIMTGRQETQYF.

The V and J genes are TRBV27 and TRBJ2-5; D might be TRBD1 (5 bases). This CDR3 comprises 13 residues. CDR1 and CDR2 (germline): MNHEY, SMNVEV (reference sequence). V was clipped by 5 bases and J by 2 bases, with 9 bases between them. Here the CDR3 DNA reads TGTGCCAGCAGTGGATCAGGGCAAGAGACCCAGTACTTC. Encoded protein: CASSGSGQETQYF.

Comments on this clonotype: A much bigger clone sits one base away, suggesting this may be a read error. The chain carries TRBV29-1 and TRBJ2-5, with D possibly TRBD1 on 5 matching bases. The V end lost 5 bases, the J end lost 11 bases, and 21 bases lay between the germline ends. CDR1 SQVTM and CDR2 ANQGSEA come from the germline V gene. The CDR3 length is 13 residues. Written as DNA, the CDR3 is TGCAGCGTTCACATGGGGCCGACCTACGTGCAGTACTTC. Its translation: CSVHMGPTYVQYF.

The chain has TRBV20-1 and TRBJ2-2; no firm D call. Germline V CDR1 and CDR2: DFQATT, SNEGSKA (reference sequence). Trimming removed 5 bases at V and 2 bases at J, with 12 bases between. This CDR3 is built from 14 residues. DNA of the CDR3: TGCAGTGCTGTGTTGCGACTTAACACCGGGGAGCTGTTTTTT. Its protein is CSAVLRLNTGELFF.

As for this clonotype: One junction end does not reproduce the germline sequence, and a read error may be involved. The chain joins TRBV25-1 to TRBJ2-1; 12 bases align to TRBD2. This CDR3 contains 19 residues. Germline-derived CDR1 and CDR2 are MGHDK and SYGVNS. CDR3 region: CASSESLAGGLRTYSEQLF. CDR3 DNA: TGTGCCAGCAGTGAATCCCTAGCGGGAGGGCTACGGACCTACAGTGAGCAGCTCTTC.

The chain carries TRBV20-1 and TRBJ2-5, with D uncertain. The V and J ends lost 7 bases and 2 bases respectively, with 8 bases between them. Germline values: CDR1 DFQATT, CDR2 SNEGSKA (reference sequence). CDR3 length: 11 residues. DNA of the CDR3: TGCAGTGGAATGAGGCAAGAGACCCAGTACTTC. As protein: CSGMRQETQYF.

The sample holds one count of this clonotype. A clone one base away is much larger, so this may be a read error. The chain is built from TRBV24-1 and TRBJ1-2; a possible D gene is TRBD1 (5 bases). The germline V gene encodes CDR1 KGHDR and CDR2 SFDVKD. The length of the CDR3 is 16 residues. CDR3 amino acids: CAASDSAKGREGGYTF. The CDR3 bases are TGTGCCGCCAGTGACTCGGCGAAGGGCAGGGAGGGTGGCTACACCTTC.

V usage is TRBV10-3 and J usage is TRBJ2-3, with 9 nucleotides matching TRBD1. The trim removed 3 bases at V and 5 bases at J, leaving 6 bases unmatched. There are 15 residues in the CDR3. Germline V CDR1 and CDR2: ENHRY, SYGVKD. Here the CDR3 DNA reads TGTGCCATCAGTGACACAGGGGGCAGTCTAGATACGCAGTATTTT. Translating gives CAISDTGGSLDTQYF.

This clonotype was counted once. Possible read error: a much larger clone is one base away. The rearrangement links TRBV28 to TRBJ2-1, with D tentatively TRBD1 (6 bases). The V end lost 6 bases, the J end lost 9 bases, and 12 bases lay between the germline ends. CDR3 length: 12 residues. CDR1 is MDHEN and CDR2 is SYDVKM in the germline V gene. CDR3 sequence (DNA): TGTGCCAGCAGGTCGACAGGCGGTGAGCAGTTCTTC. Translation: CASRSTGGEQFF. Complete variable domain (other parts from reference TRBV28 and TRBJ2-1): DVKVTQSSRYLVKRTGEKVFLECVQDMDHENMFWYRQDPGLGLRLIYFSYDVKMKEKGDIPEGYSVSREKKERFSLILESASTNQTSMYLCASRSTGGEQFFGPGTRLTVL.

This clonotype was seen more than once but under ten times. The junction departs from the called germline gene at one end, perhaps through a read error. The rearrangement uses TRBV30 and TRBJ2-5; TRBD2 might be the D (5 bases). Per germline, CDR1 GTSNPN and CDR2 SVGIG (reference sequence). This CDR3 spans 11 amino acids. The CDR3 here is CAGSVGETQYF. The CDR3 DNA is TGTGCCGGGAGTGTCGGGGAGACCCAGTACTTC.

The rearrangement uses TRBV6-1 and TRBJ2-1; 9 nucleotides align to TRBD2. TRBJ2-7 explains the end of the DNA better; the J call may be wrong. This CDR3 comprises 16 residues. Germline V CDR1 and CDR2: MNHNS, SASEGT. The CDR3 here is CASSDNSGGSYDEQYF. DNA for the CDR3: TGTGCCAGCAGTGATAATAGCGGGGGCTCCTACGATGAGCAGTACTTC.

CDR3 bases: TGTGCCAGCAGTTCCTGGGGACAGGCGAGCTCCTATAATTCACCCCTCCACTTT. This sequence encodes CASSSWGQASSYNSPLHF. The chain is built from TRBV28 and TRBJ1-6, with 8 bases identical to TRBD1. Trimming cost V 4 bases and J 0 bases; bases outside gene matches: 8. The CDR3 loop spans 18 amino acids. Germline V gives CDR1 MDHEN, CDR2 SYDVKM.

This clonotype appeared a single time. The chain links TRBV6-7 to TRBJ2-5, with 7 bases aligning to TRBD1. TRBV6-7 is flagged as an ORF with uncertain function. This CDR3 is built from 15 residues. Germline trimming cut 4 bases from V and 5 bases from J; bases unmatched to any gene: 10. The CDR3 DNA reads as TGTGCCAGCAGTTCCACAGGGGTACTGGTGGAGACCCAGTACTTC. Residues: CASSSTGVLVETQYF.

V is TRBV27 and J is TRBJ2-3; D unresolved. The V and J ends lost 2 bases and 6 bases respectively, with 9 bases between them. The CDR3 has 13 residues. CDR1 is MNHEY and CDR2 is SMNVEV in the germline V gene (reference sequence). The CDR3 DNA follows: TGTGCCAGCAGTTTACTAGATAAGGATACGCAGTATTTT. This gives the protein CASSLLDKDTQYF.

This clonotype was detected ten times or more. This rearrangement joins TRBV12-5 to TRBJ2-3; D gene ambiguous. Germline-derived CDR1 and CDR2 are LGHNT and FRNRAP. This CDR3 spans 16 amino acids. V lost 0 bases and J 2 bases, leaving 12 bases between the germline ends. Here the CDR3 DNA reads TGTGCTAGTGGTTTGGTACGGGCTAAACTCACAGATACGCAGTATTTT. This gives the protein CASGLVRAKLTDTQYF. Full variable domain (missing parts from reference TRBV12-5 and TRBJ2-3): DARVTQTPRHKVTEMGQEVTMRCQPILGHNTVFWYRQTMMQGLELLAYFRNRAPLDDSGMPKDRFSAEMPDATLATLKIQPSEPRDSAVYFCASGLVRAKLTDTQYFGPGTRLTVL.

This clonotype was seen many times. The chain combines TRBV5-1 with TRBJ2-7; D uncertain. The CDR3 has 12 residues. CDR1 is SGHRS and CDR2 is YFSETQ in the germline V gene. With 3 bases removed from V and 3 bases from J, the gap between germline ends came to 7 bases. This CDR3 reads CASSSQNYEQYF. The CDR3 coding sequence is TGCGCCAGCAGCTCCCAGAACTACGAGCAGTACTTC.

The J gene is TRBJ2-1, the V gene TRBV7-3, with 11 bases fitting TRBD2. This CDR3 has 17 amino acids. The V gene's germline CDR1 is SGHTA and CDR2 FQGTGA. The V segment lost 5 bases and the J segment 0 bases; nucleotides outside the gene matches: 6. CDR3 DNA: TGTGCCAGCAGCCTCACTAGCGGGAGTAGCTCCTACAATGAGCAGTTCTTC. Residues: CASSLTSGSSSYNEQFF. Together with reference TRBV7-3 and TRBJ2-1, the CDR3 gives the full variable domain: GAGVSQTPSNKVTEKGKYVELRCDPISGHTALYWYRQSLGQGPEFLIYFQGTGAADDSGLPNDRFFAVRPEGSVSTLKIQRTERGDSAVYLCASSLTSGSSSYNEQFFGPGTRLTVL.

The CDR3 here is CASSSRLQETQFF. The CDR3 coding sequence is TGTGCCAGCAGTTCCCGTCTTCAAGAGACCCAGTTCTTC. The genes are TRBV6-5 and TRBJ2-1; D call uncertain. Germline V gene lookup returns CDR1 MNHEY and CDR2 SVGAGI. The CDR3 is made up of 13 amino acids. With 4 bases removed from V and 13 bases from J, the gap between germline ends came to 17 bases.

In this sample, this clonotype turned up a few times. This chain links TRBV7-9 with TRBJ2-1; no clear D gene. Germline V gene lookup returns CDR1 SEHNR and CDR2 FQNEAQ (reference sequence). With 1 base removed from V and 6 bases from J, the gap between germline ends came to 16 bases. There are 16 residues in the CDR3. CDR3 in DNA: TGTGCCAGCAGCTTAGACAACCGGTTGTGGAGCAATGAGCAGTTCTTC. Translated, it gives CASSLDNRLWSNEQFF.

This clonotype was detected many times. The rearrangement links TRBV12-3 or TRBV12-4 to TRBJ2-6; the D gene is possibly TRBD2 (5 bases). The CDR3 consists of 18 residues. Trimming pared 5 bases from V and 4 bases from J, leaving 21 bases between. CDR3 amino acids: CASSPLRVLLSGANVLTF. CDR3 nucleotides: TGTGCCAGCAGTCCCCTGAGGGTTCTCCTATCGGGGGCCAACGTCCTGACTTTC.

With respect to this clonotype: This sequence may be a read error, since a much larger clone differs from it by one base. The chain recombines TRBV28 with TRBJ2-7, with D unclear. The CDR3 length is 13 residues. CDR1 and CDR2 from the germline V gene are MDHEN and SYDVKM. Here the CDR3 reads CASLDTVSCEQYF. For the CDR3, the DNA is TGTGCCAGCTTAGATACAGTCTCCTGCGAGCAGTACTTC. The whole variable domain, remainder taken from reference TRBV28 and TRBJ2-7, is DVKVTQSSRYLVKRTGEKVFLECVQDMDHENMFWYRQDPGLGLRLIYFSYDVKMKEKGDIPEGYSVSREKKERFSLILESASTNQTSMYLCASLDTVSCEQYFGPGTRLTVT.

This clonotype was seen many times. The chain links TRBV5-1 to TRBJ2-1; TRBD2 matches 8 bases. V dropped 1 base and J dropped 6; count of bases not matched to a gene: 6. The CDR3 length is 15 residues. Looked up from germline, CDR1 is SGHRS and CDR2 is YFSETQ. The CDR3 sequence is CASSLRGGAVNEQFF. The CDR3 nucleotides are TGCGCCAGCAGCTTGCGGGGGGGAGCGGTCAATGAGCAGTTCTTC.

The CDR3 loop reads CSVDLGFTGELFF. DNA for the CDR3: TGCAGCGTTGACTTAGGGTTCACCGGGGAGCTGTTTTTT. V gene TRBV29-1 combines with J gene TRBJ2-2; D is undetermined. There are 13 residues in the CDR3. The germline V and J ends were trimmed by 3 bases and 4 bases, with 9 bases remaining between them. Germline V gives CDR1 SQVTM, CDR2 ANQGSEA.

The chain recombines TRBV28 with TRBJ1-6, with D possibly being TRBD1 (5 bases). Germline CDR1 MDHEN, CDR2 SYDVKM. The ends were cut back, 6 bases at V and 1 base at J, with 10 bases in the middle. The CDR3 is 15 amino acids. The CDR3 loop reads CASSSQGSYNSPLHF. Written as DNA, the CDR3 is TGTGCCAGCAGCTCCCAGGGTTCCTATAATTCACCCCTCCACTTT.

This clonotype was observed a few times. This sequence joins TRBV12-3 or TRBV12-4 and TRBJ2-5, with 8 bases that match TRBD2. Trimming cost V 7 bases and J 13 bases; bases outside gene matches: 17. The CDR3 has 14 amino acids. The CDR3 loop reads CASTLGGGSGIAYF. CDR3 in DNA: TGTGCCAGCACTTTGGGTGGCGGTAGCGGGATTGCGTACTTC.